This TCR beta chain was sequenced in a study of T-cell reconstitution after alpha-beta-depleted transplantation in children. A library of TCRbeta sequences, prepared with unique molecular identifiers, was generated. TCRdb re-analysed the PCR reads in MiXCR, keeping a single row per CDR3 protein. The table includes hundreds of thousands of distinct CDR3 sequences, about an eighth detected once. As to this clonotype: The junction shows a germline mismatch at one end, possibly a read error.

This CDR3 region has 14 residues. Germline CDR1 and CDR2: SGHRS and YFSETQ. This TCR was sampled from a male patient younger than 18 who had a stem cell transplant for acute myeloid leukemia, so the T cells may come from the graft donor. The V gene is TRBV5-1, the J gene TRBJ1-1; no clear D gene. Sequenced material: PBMCs, mostly from graft donor cells, taken 360 days after TCRalphabeta/CD19-depleted stem cell transplant. CDR3 sequence (DNA): TGCGCCAGCAGCTCCGACATCCTGAACCCTGAAGCTTTCTTT. Translated: CASSSDILNPEAFF. The variable domain in full, with the rest retrieved from reference TRBV5-1 and TRBJ1-1, is KAGVTQTPRYLIKTRGQQVTLSCSPISGHRSVSWYQQTPGQGLQFLFEYFSETQRNKGNFPGRFSGRQFSNSRSEMNVSTLELGDSALYLCASSSDILNPEAFFGQGTRLTVV.